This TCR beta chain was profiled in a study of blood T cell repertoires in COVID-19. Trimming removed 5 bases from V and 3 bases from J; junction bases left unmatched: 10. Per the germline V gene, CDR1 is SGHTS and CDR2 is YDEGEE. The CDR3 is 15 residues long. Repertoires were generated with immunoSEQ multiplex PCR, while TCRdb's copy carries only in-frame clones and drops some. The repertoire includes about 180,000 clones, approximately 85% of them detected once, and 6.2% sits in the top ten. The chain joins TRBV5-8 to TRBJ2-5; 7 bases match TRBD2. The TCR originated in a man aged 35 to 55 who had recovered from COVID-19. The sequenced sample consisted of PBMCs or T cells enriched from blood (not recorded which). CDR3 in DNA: TGTGCCAGCAGTACCGGAGCGGCGGGGGAAGAGACCCAGTACTTC. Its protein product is CASSTGAAGEETQYF.